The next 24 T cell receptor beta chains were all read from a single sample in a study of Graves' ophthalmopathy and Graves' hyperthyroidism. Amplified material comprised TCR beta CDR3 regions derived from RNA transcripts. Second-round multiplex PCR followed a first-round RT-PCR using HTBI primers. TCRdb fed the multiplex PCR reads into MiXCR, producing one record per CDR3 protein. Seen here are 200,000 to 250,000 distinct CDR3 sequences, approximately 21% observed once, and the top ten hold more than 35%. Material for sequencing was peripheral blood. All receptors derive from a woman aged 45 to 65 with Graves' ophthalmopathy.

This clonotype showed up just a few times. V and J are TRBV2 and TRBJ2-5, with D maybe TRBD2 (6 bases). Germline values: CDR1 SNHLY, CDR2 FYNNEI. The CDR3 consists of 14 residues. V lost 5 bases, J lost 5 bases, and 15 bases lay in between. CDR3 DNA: TGTGCCAGCAGTTGGCAACAAAGCGGGGAGACCCAGTACTTC. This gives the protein CASSWQQSGETQYF. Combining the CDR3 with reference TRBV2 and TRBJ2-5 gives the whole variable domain EPEVTQTPSHQVTQMGQEVILRCVPISNHLYFYWYRQILGQKVEFLVSFYNNEISEKSEIFDDQFSVERPDGSNFTLKIRSTKLEDSAMYFCASSWQQSGETQYFGPGTRLLVL.

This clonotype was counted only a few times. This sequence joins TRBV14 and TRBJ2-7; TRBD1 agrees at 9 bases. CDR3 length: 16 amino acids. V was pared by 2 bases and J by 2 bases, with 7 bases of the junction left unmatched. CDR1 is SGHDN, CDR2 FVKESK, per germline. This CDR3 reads CASSQSPGQGPYEQYF. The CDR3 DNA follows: TGTGCCAGCAGCCAATCCCCTGGACAGGGGCCCTACGAGCAGTACTTC. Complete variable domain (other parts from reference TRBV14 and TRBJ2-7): EAGVTQFPSHSVIEKGQTVTLRCDPISGHDNLYWYRRVMGKEIKFLLHFVKESKQDESGMPNNRFLAERTGGTYSTLKVQPAELEDSGVYFCASSQSPGQGPYEQYFGPGTRLTVT.

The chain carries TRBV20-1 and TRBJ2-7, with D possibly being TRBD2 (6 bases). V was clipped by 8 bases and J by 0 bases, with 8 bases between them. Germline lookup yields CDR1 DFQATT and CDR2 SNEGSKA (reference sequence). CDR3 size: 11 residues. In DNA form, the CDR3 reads TGCAGTTGCGGGGCCTCCTACGAGCAGTACTTC. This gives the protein CSCGASYEQYF.

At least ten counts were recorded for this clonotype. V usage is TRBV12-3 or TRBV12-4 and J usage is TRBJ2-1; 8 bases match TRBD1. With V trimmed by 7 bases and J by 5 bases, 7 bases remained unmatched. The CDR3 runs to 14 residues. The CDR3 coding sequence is TGTGCCAGCATTCCCGGGACAGGTAACAATGAGCAGTTCTTC. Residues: CASIPGTGNNEQFF.

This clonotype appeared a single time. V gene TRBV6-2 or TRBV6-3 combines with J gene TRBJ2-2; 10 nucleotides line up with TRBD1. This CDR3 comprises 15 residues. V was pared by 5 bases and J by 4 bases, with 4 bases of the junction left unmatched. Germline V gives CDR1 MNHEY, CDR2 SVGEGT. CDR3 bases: TGTGCCAGCAGTCGTCGGACAGGGGGCACCGGGGAGCTGTTTTTT. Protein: CASSRRTGGTGELFF.

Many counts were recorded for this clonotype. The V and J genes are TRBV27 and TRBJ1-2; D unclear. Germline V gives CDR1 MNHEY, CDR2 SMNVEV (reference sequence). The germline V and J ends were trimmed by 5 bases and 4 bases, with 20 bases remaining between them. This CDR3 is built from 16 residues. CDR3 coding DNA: TGTGCCAGCAGTCTTATTCGGGATCCCCAATTCTATGGCTACACCTTC. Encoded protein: CASSLIRDPQFYGYTF.

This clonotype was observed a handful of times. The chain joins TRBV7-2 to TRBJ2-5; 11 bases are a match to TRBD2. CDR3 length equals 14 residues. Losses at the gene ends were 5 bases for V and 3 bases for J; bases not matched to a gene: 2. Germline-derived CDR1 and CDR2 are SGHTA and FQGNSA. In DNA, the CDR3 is TGTGCCAGCAGCCGGGGACTAGCGGAAGAGACCCAGTACTTC. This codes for CASSRGLAEETQYF.

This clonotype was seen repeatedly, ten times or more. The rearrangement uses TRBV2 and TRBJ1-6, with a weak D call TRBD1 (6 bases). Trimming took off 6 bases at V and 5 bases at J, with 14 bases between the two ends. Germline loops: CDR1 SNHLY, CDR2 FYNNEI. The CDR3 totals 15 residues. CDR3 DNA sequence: TGTGCCAGCAGCGGGACGGGGGGCCATAATTCACCCCTCCACTTT. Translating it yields CASSGTGGHNSPLHF.

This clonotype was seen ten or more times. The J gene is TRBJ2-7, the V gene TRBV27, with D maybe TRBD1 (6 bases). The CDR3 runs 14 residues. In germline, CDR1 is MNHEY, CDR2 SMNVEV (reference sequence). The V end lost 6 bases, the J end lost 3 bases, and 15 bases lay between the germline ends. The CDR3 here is CASRQTGIFYEQYF. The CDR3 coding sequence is TGTGCCAGCAGGCAAACAGGGATCTTCTACGAGCAGTACTTC.

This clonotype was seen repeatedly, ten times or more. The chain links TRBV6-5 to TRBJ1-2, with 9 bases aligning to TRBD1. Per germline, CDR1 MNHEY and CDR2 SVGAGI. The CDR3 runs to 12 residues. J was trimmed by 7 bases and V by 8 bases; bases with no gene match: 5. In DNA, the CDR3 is TGTGCCAGCCAGGACAGGGGAATTGGCTACACCTTC. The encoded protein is CASQDRGIGYTF.

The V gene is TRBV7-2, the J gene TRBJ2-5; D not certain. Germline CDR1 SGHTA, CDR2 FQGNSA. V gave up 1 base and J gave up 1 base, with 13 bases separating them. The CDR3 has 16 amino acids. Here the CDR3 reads CASSLGLAWGQETQYF. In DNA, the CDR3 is TGTGCCAGCAGCTTAGGGTTAGCATGGGGCCAAGAGACCCAGTACTTC.

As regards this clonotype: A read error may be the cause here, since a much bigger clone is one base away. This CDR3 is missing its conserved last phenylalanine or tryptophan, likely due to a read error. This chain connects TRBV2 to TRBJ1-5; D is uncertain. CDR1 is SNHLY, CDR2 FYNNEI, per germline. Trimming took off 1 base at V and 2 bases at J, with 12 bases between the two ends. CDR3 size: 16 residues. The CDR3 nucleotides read TGTGCCAGCAGTGAAGTCCGGACCCCTGGCAATCAGCCCCAGCATGTT. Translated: CASSEVRTPGNQPQHV.

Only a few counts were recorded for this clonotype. CDR3 region: CASSYSGIQQETQYF. CDR3 sequence (DNA): TGTGCCAGCAGTTACTCCGGGATACAACAAGAGACCCAGTACTTC. The gene calls are TRBV12-3 or TRBV12-4 and TRBJ2-5; D is perhaps TRBD2 (5 bases). The CDR3 spans 15 residues. V was shortened by 4 bases and J by 2 bases, with 14 bases between the two germline ends.

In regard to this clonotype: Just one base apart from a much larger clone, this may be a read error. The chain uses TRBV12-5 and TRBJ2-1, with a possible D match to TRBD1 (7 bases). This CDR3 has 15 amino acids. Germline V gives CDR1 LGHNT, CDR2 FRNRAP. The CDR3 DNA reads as TGTGCTAGTGGTTCCATCCAGGGGGGATACAATGAGCAGCTCTTC. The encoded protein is CASGSIQGGYNEQLF.

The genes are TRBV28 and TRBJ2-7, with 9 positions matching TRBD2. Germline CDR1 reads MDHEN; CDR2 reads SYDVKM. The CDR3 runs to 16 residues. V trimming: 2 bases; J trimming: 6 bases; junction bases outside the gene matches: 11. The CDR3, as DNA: TGTGCCAGCAGTTTAGCCCTCGCGGGAGGGCCTGCCGAGCAGTACTTC. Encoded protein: CASSLALAGGPAEQYF. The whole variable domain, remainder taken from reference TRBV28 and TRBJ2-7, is DVKVTQSSRYLVKRTGEKVFLECVQDMDHENMFWYRQDPGLGLRLIYFSYDVKMKEKGDIPEGYSVSREKKERFSLILESASTNQTSMYLCASSLALAGGPAEQYFGPGTRLTVT.

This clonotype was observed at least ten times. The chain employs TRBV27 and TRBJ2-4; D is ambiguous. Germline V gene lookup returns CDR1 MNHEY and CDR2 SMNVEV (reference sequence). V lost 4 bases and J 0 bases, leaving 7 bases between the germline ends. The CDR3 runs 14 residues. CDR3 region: CASSWSAAKNIQYF. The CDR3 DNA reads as TGTGCCAGCAGTTGGTCTGCAGCCAAAAACATTCAGTACTTC.

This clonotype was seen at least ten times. The CDR3 DNA sequence: TGCAGTGCTAGAAGACAGGACCTGAACACTGAAGCTTTCTTT. Its translation is CSARRQDLNTEAFF. The V and J genes are TRBV20-1 and TRBJ1-1, with TRBD1 as a possible D gene (6 bases). V gave up 2 bases and J gave up 0 bases, with 10 bases separating them. The germline CDR1 and CDR2 sequences are DFQATT and SNEGSKA (reference sequence). This CDR3 region has 14 residues.

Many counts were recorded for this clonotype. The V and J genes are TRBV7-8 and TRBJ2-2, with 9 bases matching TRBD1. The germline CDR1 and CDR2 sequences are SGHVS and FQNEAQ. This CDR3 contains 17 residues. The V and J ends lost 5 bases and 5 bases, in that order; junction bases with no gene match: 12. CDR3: CASSARTGAVLTGELFF. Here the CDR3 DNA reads TGTGCCAGCAGCGCCCGGACAGGGGCGGTATTGACCGGGGAGCTGTTTTTT.

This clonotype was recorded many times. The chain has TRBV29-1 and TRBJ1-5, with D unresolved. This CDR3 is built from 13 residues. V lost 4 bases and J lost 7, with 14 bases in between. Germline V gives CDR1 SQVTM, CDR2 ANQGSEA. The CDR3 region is CSVAPQGGQPQHF. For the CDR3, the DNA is TGCAGCGTTGCCCCCCAAGGTGGGCAGCCCCAGCATTTT.

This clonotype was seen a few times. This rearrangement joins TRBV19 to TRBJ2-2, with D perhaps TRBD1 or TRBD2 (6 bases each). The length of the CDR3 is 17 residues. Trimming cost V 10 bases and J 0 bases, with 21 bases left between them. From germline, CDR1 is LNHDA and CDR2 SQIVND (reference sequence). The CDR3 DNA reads TGTGCCACCACGGGACAACGGAGGGTCACGAACACCGGGGAGCTGTTTTTT. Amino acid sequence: CATTGQRRVTNTGELFF. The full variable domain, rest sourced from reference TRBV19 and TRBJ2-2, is DGGITQSPKYLFRKEGQNVTLSCEQNLNHDAMYWYRQDPGQGLRLIYYSQIVNDFQKGDIAEGYSVSREKKESFPLTVTSAQKNPTAFYLCATTGQRRVTNTGELFFGEGSRLTVL.

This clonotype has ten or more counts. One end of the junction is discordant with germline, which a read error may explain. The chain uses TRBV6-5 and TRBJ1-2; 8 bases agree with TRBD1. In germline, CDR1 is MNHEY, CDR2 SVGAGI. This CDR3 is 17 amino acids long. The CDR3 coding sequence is TGTGCCGGCAGTTACTCGACAGGGGTAGGGGGCAACTATGGCTACACCTTC. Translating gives CAGSYSTGVGGNYGYTF.

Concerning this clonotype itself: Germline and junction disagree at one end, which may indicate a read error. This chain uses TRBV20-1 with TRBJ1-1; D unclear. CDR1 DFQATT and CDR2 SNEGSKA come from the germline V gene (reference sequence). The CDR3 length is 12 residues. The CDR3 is CRAEARNTEAFF. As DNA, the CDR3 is TGCAGAGCTGAGGCAAGGAACACTGAGGCTTTCTTT.

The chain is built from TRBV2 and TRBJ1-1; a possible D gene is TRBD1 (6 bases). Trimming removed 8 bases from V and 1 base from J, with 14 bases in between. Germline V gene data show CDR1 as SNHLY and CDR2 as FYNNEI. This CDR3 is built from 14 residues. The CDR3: CASCWGQGNTEAFF. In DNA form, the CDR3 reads TGTGCCAGCTGCTGGGGGCAGGGGAACACTGAAGCTTTCTTT.

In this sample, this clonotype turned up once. The CDR3 protein is CASTARTSGSETQYF. The CDR3 DNA sequence: TGTGCCAGCACCGCCAGGACTAGCGGGAGTGAGACCCAGTACTTC. The chain recombines TRBV2 with TRBJ2-5; the match to TRBD2 covers 13 bases. The V and J ends lost 7 bases and 5 bases, in that order; junction bases with no gene match: 7. CDR3 length: 15 amino acids. The V gene's germline CDR1 is SNHLY and CDR2 FYNNEI.